The 18 T cell receptor beta chains in this list originate from one sample, sequenced in a study of blood T cell repertoires in COVID-19. Clones were read by immunoSEQ multiplex PCR, and TCRdb kept only the in-frame ones, dropping some. The data contain some 180,000 clones, around nine tenths of them singletons. Sequencing was performed on peripheral blood. The receptors come from a man aged 45-60 years with COVID-19, enrolled during active disease.

This chain links TRBV2 with TRBJ1-5; 7 bases are shared with TRBD1. The CDR3 has 15 residues. V shed 1 base, J shed 6 bases, and the junction held 6 bases outside the gene matches. CDR1 SNHLY and CDR2 FYNNEI come from the germline V gene. CDR3 amino acids: CASSEEGQHLQPQHF. The CDR3 nucleotides read TGTGCCAGCAGTGAAGAGGGACAGCACCTTCAGCCCCAGCATTTT.

The chain links TRBV9 to TRBJ1-1, with D tentatively TRBD1 (5 bases). The CDR3 totals 15 residues. Germline V gene lookup returns CDR1 SGDLS and CDR2 YYNGEE. Trimming removed 0 bases at V and 5 bases at J, with 14 bases between. The CDR3 protein is CASSVGEGRETEAFF. CDR3 sequence (DNA): TGTGCCAGCAGCGTAGGGGAGGGGAGGGAGACTGAAGCTTTCTTT.

The V and J genes are TRBV12-3 or TRBV12-4 and TRBJ2-1; 7 nucleotides line up with TRBD2. The CDR3 extends over 13 amino acids. Unmatched junction bases numbered 8, after V lost 7 bases and J lost 8 bases. The CDR3 spells CASTRGVGYEQFF. CDR3 nucleotides: TGTGCCAGCACTCGGGGGGTAGGCTATGAGCAGTTCTTC.

This chain joins TRBV24-1 and TRBJ2-6; tentatively, D is TRBD1 (5 bases). The CDR3 is 17 residues long. Trimming cost V 6 bases and J 2 bases, with 16 bases left between them. CDR1 is KGHDR and CDR2 is SFDVKD in the germline V gene. CDR3 bases: TGTGCCACCAGTCAGGGTAATATTTGGGCTGGGGCCAACGTCCTGACTTTC. Amino acids: CATSQGNIWAGANVLTF.

CDR3: CASTYTGDSYNEQFF. In DNA, the CDR3 is TGTGCCAGCACATATACAGGGGACTCCTACAATGAGCAGTTCTTC. The chain has TRBV4-2 and TRBJ2-1; 7 bases are a match to TRBD1. V lost 7 bases, J lost 0 bases, and 6 bases stayed unmatched. The CDR3 runs 15 residues. In germline, CDR1 is LGHNA, CDR2 YNFKEQ.

This clone was counted a few times. The gene calls are TRBV19 and TRBJ2-2; 9 nucleotides agree with TRBD2. V dropped 7 bases and J dropped 5; count of bases not matched to a gene: 11. The length of the CDR3 is 16 residues. Germline loops: CDR1 LNHDA, CDR2 SQIVND (reference sequence). The CDR3: CASTPGGRAGTGELFF. CDR3 coding DNA: TGTGCCAGTACCCCGGGCGGGAGGGCTGGGACCGGGGAGCTGTTTTTT.

V gene TRBV5-4 combines with J gene TRBJ1-2; TRBD1 aligns across 9 bases. Germline values: CDR1 SGHNT, CDR2 YYREEE (reference sequence). This CDR3 is built from 15 residues. The V gene end was trimmed by 3 bases and the J gene end by 8 bases; junction bases not matched to a gene: 11. CDR3 region: CASSWRGTGMGGYTF. CDR3 sequence (DNA): TGTGCCAGCAGCTGGAGGGGGACAGGGATGGGAGGCTACACCTTC.

The V gene is TRBV7-3, the J gene TRBJ2-3; 8 positions match TRBD2. V shed 5 bases, J shed 2 bases, and the junction held 3 bases outside the gene matches. Germline CDR1 SGHTA, CDR2 FQGTGA. This CDR3 comprises 14 residues. The chain's CDR3 is CASSPGLATDTQYF. The DNA of the CDR3 is TGTGCCAGCAGCCCTGGACTAGCCACAGATACGCAGTATTTT.

The J gene is TRBJ2-7, the V gene TRBV4-3; weak D call: TRBD2 (5 bases). CDR1 and CDR2 from the germline V gene are LGHNA and YSLEER. Trimming took 6 bases from V and 0 from J, leaving 12 bases between them. CDR3 length equals 14 residues. This CDR3 is CASSSTGDSYEQYF. The CDR3, as DNA: TGCGCCAGCAGTTCCACCGGGGACTCCTACGAGCAGTACTTC.

This clone was recorded only once. This chain uses TRBV27 with TRBJ2-7; 9 nucleotides agree with TRBD1. Germline values: CDR1 MNHEY, CDR2 SMNVEV (reference sequence). The CDR3 sequence is 15 residues long. Losses at the gene ends were 0 bases for V and 2 bases for J; bases not matched to a gene: 2. The CDR3 region has the DNA TGTGCCAGCAGTTTATCGGGGACAGGGACCTACGAGCAGTACTTC. Its protein product is CASSLSGTGTYEQYF.

This chain connects TRBV19 to TRBJ2-1; 8 nucleotides align to TRBD2. The V and J ends lost 7 bases and 5 bases, in that order; junction bases with no gene match: 13. The germline CDR1 and CDR2 sequences are LNHDA and SQIVND (reference sequence). The CDR3 consists of 16 residues. CDR3 DNA: TGTGCCAGTAAAGGGCCCCGGGGGGGGCTCGACAATGAGCAGTTCTTC. It yields the protein CASKGPRGGLDNEQFF. The whole variable domain, remainder taken from reference TRBV19 and TRBJ2-1, is DGGITQSPKYLFRKEGQNVTLSCEQNLNHDAMYWYRQDPGQGLRLIYYSQIVNDFQKGDIAEGYSVSREKKESFPLTVTSAQKNPTAFYLCASKGPRGGLDNEQFFGPGTRLTVL.

CDR3 nucleotides: TGTGCCAGCAGCCTCACCGACAGGGAAAAACTGTTTTTT. As protein: CASSLTDREKLFF. The chain employs TRBV9 and TRBJ1-4, with D perhaps matching TRBD1 (6 bases). This CDR3 comprises 13 residues. V was clipped by 4 bases and J by 8 bases, with 12 bases between them. CDR1 SGDLS and CDR2 YYNGEE come from the germline V gene.

V gene TRBV29-1 combines with J gene TRBJ2-1; D is ambiguous. Trimming removed 1 base from V and 7 bases from J, with 11 bases in between. The CDR3 has 13 residues. Per germline, CDR1 SQVTM and CDR2 ANQGSEA. CDR3 coding DNA: TGCAGCGTTGAAGGTTTAGCCCGTAATGAGCAGTTCTTC. This encodes CSVEGLARNEQFF.

This chain links TRBV3-1 (or the pseudogene TRBV3-2) with TRBJ1-5, with 7 bases that match TRBD1. With 6 bases clipped from V and 0 bases from J, the junction kept 8 bases outside the gene matches. This CDR3 spans 16 amino acids. Germline V CDR1 and CDR2: LGHDT, YNNKEL (reference sequence). DNA of the CDR3: TGTGCCAGCAGACCGAACAGGGGACGTAGCAATCAGCCCCAGCATTTT. Translating it yields CASRPNRGRSNQPQHF.

V gene TRBV20-1 combines with J gene TRBJ2-5; 8 positions match TRBD2. The CDR3 consists of 11 residues. The V gene end was trimmed by 8 bases and the J gene end by 5 bases; junction bases not matched to a gene: 4. Germline-derived CDR1 and CDR2 are DFQATT and SNEGSKA (reference sequence). The CDR3 is CSPRGGETQYF. For the CDR3, the DNA is TGCAGTCCCCGGGGGGGGGAGACCCAGTACTTC.

This chain connects TRBV2 to TRBJ1-2, with TRBD1 identical over 7 bases. CDR1 is SNHLY, CDR2 FYNNEI, per germline. The CDR3 has 15 amino acids. Trimming cost V 4 bases and J 2 bases; bases outside gene matches: 7. Here the CDR3 reads CASSARGFANYGYTF. For the CDR3, the DNA is TGTGCCAGCAGTGCCAGGGGGTTTGCCAACTATGGCTACACCTTC.

The V gene is TRBV6-5, the J gene TRBJ2-7, with 7 bases fitting TRBD1. The J segment lost 0 bases and the V segment lost 6 bases, leaving 8 bases of the junction unmatched. CDR1 and CDR2 (germline): MNHEY, SVGAGI. The CDR3 has 15 residues. CDR3 nucleotides: TGTGCCAGCAGCCACCGGGACAGCCCCTCCTACGAGCAGTACTTC. Translation gives CASSHRDSPSYEQYF.

This rearrangement joins TRBV7-3 to TRBJ2-3; D unresolved. CDR3 length equals 14 residues. V lost 5 bases, J lost 0 bases, and 9 bases lay in between. Germline CDR1 is SGHTA and CDR2 is FQGTGA. CDR3 protein: CASSRSESTDTQYF. The CDR3 DNA follows: TGTGCCAGCAGCAGAAGCGAGAGCACAGATACGCAGTATTTT.